A selection of T cell receptor beta chains follows, all from one sample in a study of T cell responses to AZD1222 COVID-19 vaccine. This table comes from immunoSEQ multiplex PCR, and its TCRdb copy is limited to in-frame clones, with some not included. This table has about 100,000 clones, over 90% appearing once. This specimen was peripheral blood, taken on day 0 of AZD1222 vaccination. The origin of the receptors is an adult in good health. The conserved cysteine and the conserved F or W are not part of the CDR3 here. Each record gives: D gene, V gene, CDR3 protein. A D gene is named only where the DNA matches it firmly.

d_gene: -
v_gene: TRBV6-5
CDR3aa: ASSYQGYSGGTIY

d_gene: -
v_gene: TRBV5-1
CDR3aa: ASSLGGSAYNEQF

d_gene: -
v_gene: TRBV5-1
CDR3aa: ASSLGGEQY

d_gene: -
v_gene: TRBV27
CDR3aa: ASRAYRAHTDTQY

d_gene: TRBD2
v_gene: TRBV14
CDR3aa: ASSQVLGLSGEQY

d_gene: TRBD2
v_gene: TRBV5-6
CDR3aa: ASSSTSGFNTGELF

d_gene: TRBD1
v_gene: TRBV27
CDR3aa: ASSAPMTGGYEQY

d_gene: TRBD1
v_gene: TRBV11-2
CDR3aa: ASSWNGQEPNQPQH

d_gene: -
v_gene: TRBV5-1
CDR3aa: ASRREETQY

d_gene: -
v_gene: TRBV30
CDR3aa: AWSVIGLGHGELF

d_gene: TRBD1
v_gene: TRBV19
CDR3aa: ASSPWTGSGYT

d_gene: TRBD1
v_gene: TRBV18
CDR3aa: ASSPSRTGYTEQY

d_gene: -
v_gene: TRBV11-3
CDR3aa: ASSLGEPGELF

d_gene: TRBD1
v_gene: TRBV3-1/TRBV3-2
CDR3aa: ASSSRDRGTGELF

d_gene: -
v_gene: TRBV5-1
CDR3aa: ASSLFTEQF

d_gene: -
v_gene: TRBV9
CDR3aa: ASSAPREGLGSGYT

d_gene: -
v_gene: TRBV6-5
CDR3aa: ASSYGRQVREQY

d_gene: TRBD1
v_gene: TRBV5-4
CDR3aa: ASSLPDRAIETQY

d_gene: TRBD1
v_gene: TRBV7-9
CDR3aa: ASSHRGQGNTGELF

d_gene: -
v_gene: TRBV5-1
CDR3aa: ASRTTSTDTQY

d_gene: -
v_gene: TRBV9
CDR3aa: ASGRDGSGNTIY

d_gene: -
v_gene: TRBV7-8
CDR3aa: ASSLEEVATNEKLF

d_gene: -
v_gene: TRBV5-8
CDR3aa: ASSFSRPRLGNTIY

d_gene: -
v_gene: TRBV5-6
CDR3aa: ASSFSLGTFGTEAF

d_gene: TRBD2
v_gene: TRBV5-6
CDR3aa: ASSSPSGRAGGELF

d_gene: -
v_gene: TRBV19
CDR3aa: ASSTPGGRRNTEAF

d_gene: TRBD2
v_gene: TRBV28
CDR3aa: ATRRAGDLYEQY

d_gene: TRBD1
v_gene: TRBV5-4
CDR3aa: ASTVVLGGNYGYT

d_gene: TRBD1
v_gene: TRBV6-6
CDR3aa: ASRSSDRGDTEAF

d_gene: TRBD2
v_gene: TRBV10-3
CDR3aa: AISPGSGDQETQY

d_gene: -
v_gene: TRBV9
CDR3aa: ASSDEETQY

d_gene: -
v_gene: TRBV1
CDR3aa: TSSHAPGGGFNSPLH

d_gene: -
v_gene: TRBV7-9
CDR3aa: ASSLRGSTEAF

d_gene: -
v_gene: TRBV10-3
CDR3aa: AISLTEYNSPLH

d_gene: TRBD2
v_gene: TRBV11-2
CDR3aa: ASSILSGRGTYEQY

d_gene: -
v_gene: TRBV7-9
CDR3aa: ASSLGYPNEKLF

d_gene: TRBD1
v_gene: TRBV6-5
CDR3aa: ASGERQGNYNEQF

d_gene: TRBD1
v_gene: TRBV6-5
CDR3aa: ASSLSTGVDGYT

d_gene: -
v_gene: TRBV6-2/TRBV6-3
CDR3aa: ASSYFGGGGEQY